These 8 T cell receptor beta chains were all obtained from the same sample, sequenced in a study of blood T cell repertoires in COVID-19. The repertoire was sequenced with immunoSEQ multiplex PCR; TCRdb's copy has only in-frame clones and lacks some. The sample yields approximately 260,000 clones, roughly 82% seen once. Material for sequencing was peripheral blood. All receptors come from an elderly woman with active or convalescent COVID-19.

The V call is TRBV7-6, the J call TRBJ1-2, with TRBD1 as a possible D gene (5 bases). CDR1 SGHVS and CDR2 FNYEAQ come from the germline V gene. V was clipped by 5 bases and J by 4 bases, with 14 bases between them. This CDR3 contains 14 residues. The CDR3 DNA reads as TGTGCCAGCAGCCTCGCCAGGGCCGGCTATGGCTACACCTTC. It specifies CASSLARAGYGYTF.

The chain joins TRBV27 to TRBJ1-5; D ambiguous. Germline V lookup: CDR1 MNHEY, CDR2 SMNVEV (reference sequence). This CDR3 has 15 amino acids. V lost 3 bases and J 6 bases, leaving 15 bases between the germline ends. CDR3 coding DNA: TGTGCCAGCAGTTTTGGTAGGGAGAGCCGTCAGCCCCAGCATTTT. Translation gives CASSFGRESRQPQHF.

V and J are TRBV5-1 and TRBJ2-1; D is perhaps TRBD1 (5 bases). CDR1 is SGHRS and CDR2 is YFSETQ in the germline V gene. The CDR3 runs 15 residues. V was pared by 2 bases and J by 4 bases, with 13 bases between. Here the CDR3 DNA reads TGCGCCAGCAGCTTAGGCGGTACAGGTTACAATGAGCAGTTCTTC. Translation gives CASSLGGTGYNEQFF.

This clone was counted a few times. The chain combines TRBV29-1 with TRBJ2-3; 10 bases agree with TRBD1. Losses at the gene ends were 6 bases for V and 2 bases for J; bases not matched to a gene: 2. The length of the CDR3 is 13 residues. Germline V CDR1 and CDR2: SQVTM, ANQGSEA. The CDR3 sequence: CSVGTGDTDTQYF. The CDR3 nucleotides read TGCAGCGTCGGGACAGGGGACACAGATACGCAGTATTTT.

This clone appeared a single time. This rearrangement joins TRBV10-2 to TRBJ2-7, with 10 positions matching TRBD2. Germline loops: CDR1 WSHSY, CDR2 SAAADI. With V trimmed by 5 bases and J by 2 bases, 6 bases remained unmatched. CDR3 length: 15 residues. Here the CDR3 reads CASSPGAGGAYEQYF. CDR3 DNA sequence: TGCGCCAGCAGTCCCGGAGCGGGAGGGGCCTACGAGCAGTACTTC.

The rearrangement links TRBV5-1 to TRBJ2-5; 11 bases align to TRBD1. Trimming cost V 3 bases and J 5 bases; bases outside gene matches: 12. The CDR3 length is 17 residues. Germline loops: CDR1 SGHRS, CDR2 YFSETQ. In DNA form, the CDR3 reads TGCGCCAGCAGCTCTACTCCTGGACAGGGGGCTGGGGAGACCCAGTACTTC. This sequence encodes CASSSTPGQGAGETQYF.

The rearrangement uses TRBV19 and TRBJ2-2; D unclear. V lost 2 bases and J lost 1, with 5 bases in between. Germline V lookup: CDR1 LNHDA, CDR2 SQIVND (reference sequence). This CDR3 is 14 amino acids long. CDR3 amino acids: CASSIFKNTGELFF. DNA of the CDR3: TGTGCCAGTAGTATATTTAAGAACACCGGGGAGCTGTTTTTT.

This clone was counted between two and nine times. The rearrangement links TRBV6-5 to TRBJ2-3; TRBD1 agrees at 8 bases. The J segment lost 1 base and the V segment lost 8 bases, leaving 5 bases of the junction unmatched. Germline V gives CDR1 MNHEY, CDR2 SVGAGI. This CDR3 spans 14 amino acids. CDR3 in DNA: TGTGCCAGCCGAGAGGACAGGGGCACAGATACGCAGTATTTT. Amino acids: CASREDRGTDTQYF.